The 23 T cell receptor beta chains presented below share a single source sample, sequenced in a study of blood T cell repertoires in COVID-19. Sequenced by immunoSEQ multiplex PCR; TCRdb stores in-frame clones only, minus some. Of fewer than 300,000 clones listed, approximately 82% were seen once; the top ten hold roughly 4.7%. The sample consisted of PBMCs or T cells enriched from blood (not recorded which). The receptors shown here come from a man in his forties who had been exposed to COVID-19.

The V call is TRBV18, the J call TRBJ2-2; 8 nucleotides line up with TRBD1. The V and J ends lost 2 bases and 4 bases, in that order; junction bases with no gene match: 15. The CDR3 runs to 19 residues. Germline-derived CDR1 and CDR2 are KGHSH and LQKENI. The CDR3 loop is CASSPRSLASGGSTGELFF. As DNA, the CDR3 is TGTGCCAGCTCACCAAGGTCCCTCGCCTCAGGGGGCTCCACCGGGGAGCTGTTTTTT.

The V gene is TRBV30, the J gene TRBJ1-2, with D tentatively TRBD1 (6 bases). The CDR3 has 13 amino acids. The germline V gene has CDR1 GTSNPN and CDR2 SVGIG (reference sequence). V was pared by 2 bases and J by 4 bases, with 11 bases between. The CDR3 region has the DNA TGTGCCTGGAGTCGAGGGACATTCTATGGCTACACCTTC. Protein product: CAWSRGTFYGYTF.

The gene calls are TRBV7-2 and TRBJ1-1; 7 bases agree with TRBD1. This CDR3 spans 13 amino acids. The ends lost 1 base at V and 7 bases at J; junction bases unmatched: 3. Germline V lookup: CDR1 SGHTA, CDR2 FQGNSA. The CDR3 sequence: CASSLDRDSEAFF. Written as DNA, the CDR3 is TGTGCCAGCAGCTTAGACAGGGACAGTGAAGCTTTCTTT. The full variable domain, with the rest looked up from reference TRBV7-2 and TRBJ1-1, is GAGVSQSPSNKVTEKGKDVELRCDPISGHTALYWYRQSLGQGLEFLIYFQGNSAPDKSGLPSDRFSAERTGGSVSTLTIQRTQQEDSAVYLCASSLDRDSEAFFGQGTRLTVV.

CDR3 protein: CAWSPRHLLNTGELFF. The DNA of the CDR3 is TGTGCCTGGAGTCCCCGACACCTTCTGAACACCGGGGAGCTGTTTTTT. The chain recombines TRBV30 with TRBJ2-2; D not certain. CDR1 and CDR2 from the germline V gene are GTSNPN and SVGIG (reference sequence). V was cut by 2 bases and J by 1 base, with 14 bases left in between. The CDR3 runs to 16 residues.

The CDR3 protein is CASRPGRGLLIPRPYEQYF. In nucleotides, the CDR3 is TGTGCCAGCAGACCTGGGCGGGGACTCTTAATACCACGGCCCTACGAGCAGTACTTC. The chain is built from TRBV6-4 and TRBJ2-7, with D possibly matching TRBD2 (6 bases). This CDR3 region has 19 residues. Germline CDR1 reads MRHNA; CDR2 reads SNTAGT. Trimming stripped 6 bases from V and 2 bases from J, with 29 bases between.

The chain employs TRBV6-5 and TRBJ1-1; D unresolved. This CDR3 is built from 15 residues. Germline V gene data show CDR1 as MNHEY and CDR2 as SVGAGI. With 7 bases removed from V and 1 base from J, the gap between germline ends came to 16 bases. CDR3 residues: CASKGGLIWNTEAFF. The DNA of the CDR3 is TGTGCCAGCAAGGGAGGGCTTATCTGGAACACTGAAGCTTTCTTT.

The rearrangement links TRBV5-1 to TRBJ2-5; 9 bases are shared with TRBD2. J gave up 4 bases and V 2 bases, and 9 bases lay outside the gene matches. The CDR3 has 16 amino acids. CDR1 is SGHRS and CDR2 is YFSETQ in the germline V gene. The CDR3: CASSFLASGARETQYF. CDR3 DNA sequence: TGCGCCAGCAGCTTCCTCGCTAGCGGGGCTCGAGAGACCCAGTACTTC.

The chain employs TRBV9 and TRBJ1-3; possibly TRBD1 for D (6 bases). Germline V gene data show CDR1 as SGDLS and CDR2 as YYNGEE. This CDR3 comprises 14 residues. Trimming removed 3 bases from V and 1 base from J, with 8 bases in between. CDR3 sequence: CASSETGSGNTIYF. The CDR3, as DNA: TGTGCCAGCAGCGAAACAGGGTCTGGAAACACCATATATTTT.

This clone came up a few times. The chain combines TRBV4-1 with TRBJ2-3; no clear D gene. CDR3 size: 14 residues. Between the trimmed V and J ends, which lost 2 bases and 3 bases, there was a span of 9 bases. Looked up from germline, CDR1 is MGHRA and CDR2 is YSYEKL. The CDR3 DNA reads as TGCGCCAGCAGCCAAAATCTGTTAACAGATACGCAGTATTTT. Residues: CASSQNLLTDTQYF.

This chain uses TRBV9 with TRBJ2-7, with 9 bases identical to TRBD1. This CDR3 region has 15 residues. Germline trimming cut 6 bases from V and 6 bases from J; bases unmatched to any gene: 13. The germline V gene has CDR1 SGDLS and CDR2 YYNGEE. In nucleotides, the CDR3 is TGTGCCAGCACCCGAGATTCGGGACAGGGAACCGAGCAGTACTTC. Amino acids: CASTRDSGQGTEQYF.

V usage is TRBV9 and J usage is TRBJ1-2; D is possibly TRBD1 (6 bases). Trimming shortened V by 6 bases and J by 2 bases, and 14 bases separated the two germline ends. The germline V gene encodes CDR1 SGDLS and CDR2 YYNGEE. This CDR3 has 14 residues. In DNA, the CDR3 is TGTGCCAGCATGGGTCGGGGGGCAAACTATGGCTACACCTTC. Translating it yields CASMGRGANYGYTF.

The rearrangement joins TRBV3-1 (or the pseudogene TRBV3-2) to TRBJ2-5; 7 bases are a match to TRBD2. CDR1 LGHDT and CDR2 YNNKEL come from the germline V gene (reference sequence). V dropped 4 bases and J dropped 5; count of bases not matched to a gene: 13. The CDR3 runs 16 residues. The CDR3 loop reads CASSRRTSFLIETQYF. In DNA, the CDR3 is TGTGCCAGCAGCCGCAGGACTAGTTTTCTGATCGAGACCCAGTACTTC.

The CDR3 DNA reads as TGTGCCAGCAGCTTGGAGGACAGTGGTGGGACCGGGGAGCTGTTTTTT. It translates to CASSLEDSGGTGELFF. The chain is built from TRBV5-4 and TRBJ2-2, with D maybe TRBD1 (6 bases). Trimming left V 0 bases short and J 5 bases short, with 14 bases between. In germline, CDR1 is SGHNT, CDR2 YYREEE (reference sequence). The CDR3 totals 16 residues.

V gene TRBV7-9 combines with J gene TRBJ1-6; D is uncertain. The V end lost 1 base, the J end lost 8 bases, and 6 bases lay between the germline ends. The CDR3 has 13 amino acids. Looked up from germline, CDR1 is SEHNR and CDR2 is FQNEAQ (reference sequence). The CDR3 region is CASSLVSDSPLHF. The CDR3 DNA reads TGTGCCAGCAGCTTAGTGTCGGATTCACCCCTCCACTTT.

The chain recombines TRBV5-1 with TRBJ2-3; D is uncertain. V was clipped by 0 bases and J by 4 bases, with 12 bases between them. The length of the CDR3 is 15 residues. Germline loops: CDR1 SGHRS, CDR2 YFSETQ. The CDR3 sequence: CASSLEASPADTQYF. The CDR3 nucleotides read TGCGCCAGCAGCTTGGAGGCTAGTCCTGCAGATACGCAGTATTTT.

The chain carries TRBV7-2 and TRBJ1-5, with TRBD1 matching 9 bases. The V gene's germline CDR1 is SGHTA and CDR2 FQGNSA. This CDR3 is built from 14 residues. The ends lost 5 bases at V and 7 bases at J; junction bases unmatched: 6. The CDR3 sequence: CASSPRQGGQPQHF. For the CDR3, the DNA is TGTGCCAGCAGCCCGAGACAGGGGGGCCAGCCCCAGCATTTT.

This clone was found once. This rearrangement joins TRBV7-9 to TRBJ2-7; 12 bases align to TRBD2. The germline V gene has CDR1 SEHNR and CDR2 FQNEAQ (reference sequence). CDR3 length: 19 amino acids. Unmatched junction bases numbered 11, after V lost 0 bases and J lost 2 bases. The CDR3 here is CASSLALRLAGEGPYEQYF. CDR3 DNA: TGTGCCAGCAGCTTAGCCCTCAGACTAGCGGGAGAAGGTCCCTACGAGCAGTACTTC. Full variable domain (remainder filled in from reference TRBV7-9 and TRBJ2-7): DTGVSQNPRHKITKRGQNVTFRCDPISEHNRLYWYRQTLGQGPEFLTYFQNEAQLEKSRLLSDRFSAERPKGSFSTLEIQRTEQGDSAMYLCASSLALRLAGEGPYEQYFGPGTRLTVT.

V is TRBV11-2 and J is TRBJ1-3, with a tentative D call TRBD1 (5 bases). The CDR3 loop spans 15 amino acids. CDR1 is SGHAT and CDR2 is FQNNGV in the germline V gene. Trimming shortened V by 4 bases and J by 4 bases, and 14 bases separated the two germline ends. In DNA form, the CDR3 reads TGTGCCAGCAGCTCCGAAGGGGTGGGGGGAAACACCATATATTTT. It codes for CASSSEGVGGNTIYF.

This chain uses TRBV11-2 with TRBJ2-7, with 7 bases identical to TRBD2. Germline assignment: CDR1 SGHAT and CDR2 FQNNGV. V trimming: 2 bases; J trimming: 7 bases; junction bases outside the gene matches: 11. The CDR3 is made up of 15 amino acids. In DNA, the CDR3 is TGTGCCAGCAGCTTATCGCAGCGGGGCCCGAGGGAGCAGTACTTC. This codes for CASSLSQRGPREQYF. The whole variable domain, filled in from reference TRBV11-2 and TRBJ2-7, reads EAGVAQSPRYKIIEKRQSVAFWCNPISGHATLYWYQQILGQGPKLLIQFQNNGVVDDSQLPKDRFSAERLKGVDSTLKIQPAKLEDSAVYLCASSLSQRGPREQYFGPGTRLTVT.

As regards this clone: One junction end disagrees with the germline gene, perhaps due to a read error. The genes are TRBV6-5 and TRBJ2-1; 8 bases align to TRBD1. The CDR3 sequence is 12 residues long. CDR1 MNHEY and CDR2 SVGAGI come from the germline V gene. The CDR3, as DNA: TGTGCCAGCAGCAAAACGAGACAGGGGATGGTCTTC. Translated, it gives CASSKTRQGMVF.

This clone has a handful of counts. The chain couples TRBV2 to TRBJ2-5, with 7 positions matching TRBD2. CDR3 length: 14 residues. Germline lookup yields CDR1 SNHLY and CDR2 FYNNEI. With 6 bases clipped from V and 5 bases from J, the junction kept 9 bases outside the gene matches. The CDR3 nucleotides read TGTGCCAGCAGCGCCGGACTAGTCGGCGAGACCCAGTACTTC. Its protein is CASSAGLVGETQYF. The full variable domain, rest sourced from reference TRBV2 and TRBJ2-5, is EPEVTQTPSHQVTQMGQEVILRCVPISNHLYFYWYRQILGQKVEFLVSFYNNEISEKSEIFDDQFSVERPDGSNFTLKIRSTKLEDSAMYFCASSAGLVGETQYFGPGTRLLVL.

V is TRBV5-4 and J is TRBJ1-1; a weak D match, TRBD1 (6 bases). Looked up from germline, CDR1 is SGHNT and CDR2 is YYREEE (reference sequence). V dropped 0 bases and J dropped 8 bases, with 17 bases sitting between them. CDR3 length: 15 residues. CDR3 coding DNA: TGTGCCAGCAGCTTGGCCAAGGGCGGCGGACAGGAAGCTTTCTTT. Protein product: CASSLAKGGGQEAFF.

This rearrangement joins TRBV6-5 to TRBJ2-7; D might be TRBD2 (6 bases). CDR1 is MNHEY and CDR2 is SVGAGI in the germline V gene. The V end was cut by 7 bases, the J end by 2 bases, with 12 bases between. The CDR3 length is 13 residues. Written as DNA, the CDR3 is TGTGCCAGCAATGGACGGACTACCTACGAGCAGTACTTC. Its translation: CASNGRTTYEQYF.